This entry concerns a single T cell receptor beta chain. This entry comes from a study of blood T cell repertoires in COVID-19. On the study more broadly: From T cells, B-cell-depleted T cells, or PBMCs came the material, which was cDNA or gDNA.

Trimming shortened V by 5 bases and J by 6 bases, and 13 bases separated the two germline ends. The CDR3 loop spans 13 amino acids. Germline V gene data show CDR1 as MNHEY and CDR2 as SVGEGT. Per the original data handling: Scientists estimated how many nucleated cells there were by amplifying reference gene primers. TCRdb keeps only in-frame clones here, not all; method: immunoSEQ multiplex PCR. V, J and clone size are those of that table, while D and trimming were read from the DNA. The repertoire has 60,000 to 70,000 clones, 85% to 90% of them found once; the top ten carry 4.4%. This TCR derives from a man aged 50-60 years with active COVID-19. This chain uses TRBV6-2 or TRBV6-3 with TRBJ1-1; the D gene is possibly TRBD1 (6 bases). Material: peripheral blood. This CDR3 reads CASSDTGIPEAFF. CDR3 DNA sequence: TGTGCCAGCAGTGACACAGGGATCCCTGAAGCTTTCTTT.